This TCR beta chain was captured in a study of shared clonotypes between healthy human individuals. Across the whole study: Per-donor plates numbered three CD4 naive, three CD4 memory, two CD8 naive and one CD8 memory.

Using immunoSEQ multiplex PCR, the repertoire was profiled, and TCRdb retains in-frame clones only, with some absent. The sample lists around 690,000 clones; less than 95% were seen once. Sequenced sample: memory CD8+ T cells from PBMCs. As for subset: CD45RO+ cells pooled with CCR7-negative TemRA cells. This clonotype was obtained from a man aged 18 to 30 in good health. Some clones in this sample may be carry-over from other donors' samples.

The CDR3 reads CASGRDRRDGGYTF. The CDR3 DNA reads TGTGCCAGCGGTCGGGACCGGAGGGACGGGGGCTACACCTTC. The genes are TRBV2 and TRBJ1-2, with D maybe TRBD1 (5 bases). From germline, CDR1 is SNHLY and CDR2 FYNNEI. V lost 8 bases to trimming and J lost 8 bases, with 21 bases between them. The CDR3 loop spans 14 amino acids.